The next 7 T cell receptor beta chains were all read from a single sample in a study of blood T cell repertoires in COVID-19. Measured with immunoSEQ multiplex PCR; TCRdb has only the in-frame clones, and not every one. The top ten clones hold under 4% of a sample with 55,000 to 75,000 clones, 70% to 85% of them seen once. Sequencing used peripheral blood. These receptors all stem from a man aged 55-75 years with acute or convalescent COVID-19.

The rearrangement links TRBV27 to TRBJ2-1, with 8 bases that match TRBD2. The CDR3 sequence is 15 residues long. Trimming cost V 5 bases and J 4 bases; bases outside gene matches: 7. Germline V lookup: CDR1 MNHEY, CDR2 SMNVEV (reference sequence). In DNA, the CDR3 is TGTGCCAGCAGTCCTCGGGGCGGGAGGTACAATGAGCAGTTCTTC. Protein sequence: CASSPRGGRYNEQFF.

This chain uses TRBV7-9 with TRBJ1-2, with 9 bases identical to TRBD1. Germline CDR1 reads SEHNR; CDR2 reads FQNEAQ (reference sequence). The CDR3 contains 15 residues. Losses at the gene ends were 6 bases for V and 5 bases for J; bases not matched to a gene: 10. Here the CDR3 reads CASSPRQGDRYGYTF. In nucleotides, the CDR3 is TGTGCCAGCAGTCCTAGACAGGGGGATCGGTATGGCTACACCTTC.

The gene calls are TRBV11-2 and TRBJ1-2; the D gene is possibly TRBD1 (5 bases). The CDR3 extends over 16 amino acids. V was trimmed by 5 bases and J by 3 bases, leaving 19 bases between them. Germline assignment: CDR1 SGHAT and CDR2 FQNNGV. As DNA, the CDR3 is TGTGCCAGCAGCCCCCGAGGTGGGGCGCTTGACTATGGCTACACCTTC. It is translated as CASSPRGGALDYGYTF.

The rearrangement joins TRBV29-1 to TRBJ2-7; tentative D call: TRBD1 (5 bases). This CDR3 has 15 amino acids. V was cut by 2 bases and J by 0 bases, with 14 bases left in between. Germline CDR1 is SQVTM and CDR2 is ANQGSEA. In nucleotides, the CDR3 is TGCAGCGTTGAAAAAGGGAAAAGGGGCTCCTACGAGCAGTACTTC. Encoded protein: CSVEKGKRGSYEQYF.

V usage is TRBV18 and J usage is TRBJ1-2; D remains unclear. V lost 2 bases and J 5 bases, leaving 9 bases between the germline ends. Germline lookup yields CDR1 KGHSH and CDR2 LQKENI. There are 13 residues in the CDR3. CDR3 protein: CASSPGGSYGYTF. The CDR3, as DNA: TGTGCCAGCTCACCAGGAGGCTCTTATGGCTACACCTTC. The whole variable domain, remainder taken from reference TRBV18 and TRBJ1-2, is NAGVMQNPRHLVRRRGQEARLRCSPMKGHSHVYWYRQLPEEGLKFMVYLQKENIIDESGMPKERFSAEFPKEGPSILRIQQVVRGDSAAYFCASSPGGSYGYTFGSGTRLTVV.

The chain uses TRBV5-1 and TRBJ2-3; TRBD2 matches at 9 bases. Germline V gene lookup returns CDR1 SGHRS and CDR2 YFSETQ. Trimming removed 4 bases from V and 4 bases from J; junction bases left unmatched: 10. The CDR3 runs 16 residues. The CDR3: CASSPPLAGNADTQYF. Written as DNA, the CDR3 is TGCGCCAGCAGCCCTCCGCTAGCGGGGAACGCAGATACGCAGTATTTT.

This chain uses TRBV3-1 (or the pseudogene TRBV3-2) with TRBJ2-4, with 9 bases aligning to TRBD1. CDR3 length: 14 amino acids. V lost 4 bases to trimming and J lost 7 bases; unmatched junction nucleotides: 5. Germline CDR1 LGHDT, CDR2 YNNKEL (reference sequence). The CDR3 nucleotides read TGTGCCAGCAGCCTCTCCGGGACAGGGAACATTCAGTACTTC. Its translation: CASSLSGTGNIQYF.